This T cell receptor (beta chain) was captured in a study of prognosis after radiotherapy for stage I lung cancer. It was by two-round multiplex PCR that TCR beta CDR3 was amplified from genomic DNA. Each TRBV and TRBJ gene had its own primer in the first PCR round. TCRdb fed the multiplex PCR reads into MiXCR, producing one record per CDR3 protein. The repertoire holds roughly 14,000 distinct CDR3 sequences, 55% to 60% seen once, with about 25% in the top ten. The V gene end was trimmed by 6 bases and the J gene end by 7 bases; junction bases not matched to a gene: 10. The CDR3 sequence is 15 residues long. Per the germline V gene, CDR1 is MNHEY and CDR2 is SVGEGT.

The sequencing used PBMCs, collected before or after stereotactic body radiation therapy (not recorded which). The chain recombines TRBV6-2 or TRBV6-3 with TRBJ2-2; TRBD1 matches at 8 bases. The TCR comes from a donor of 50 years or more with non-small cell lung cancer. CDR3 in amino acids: CASRSGGRADGELFF. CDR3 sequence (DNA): TGTGCCAGCAGATCAGGGGGCCGGGCCGACGGGGAGCTGTTTTTT.